The subject of this entry is one T cell receptor beta chain. Its antigen is not yet known. Nothing much larger sits one base from this clone, and base qualities are not available. Sequenced on an Illumina HiSeq 1500. TCRdb reprocessing: public reads trimmed at Q25 with fastp, clones called with MiXCR, in-frame beta chains kept. Rows matching on CDR3 protein sequence are summarized as one entry with the most common DNA and genes. The sample data list 510,000 or so distinct CDR3 sequences, and more than 20% of these were observed just once. The biggest ten clones account for 13% of the sample. This sample was taken from a study of T cell repertoires in cytomegalovirus infection (dated by TCRdb to the late 2010s). Context from the whole study: The HLA type of each donor mattered for the analysis, because public TCR beta signatures pointed to carriage of CMV infection along with the matching HLA type. The study at large found these results: Carriers of CMV infection plus the relevant HLA type were discriminated by the cumulative frequency of public TCR beta family members in the study cohort and in an independent roughly 350-donor cohort. The ex vivo response was dominated by HLA-C-restricted CMV-specific TCR beta clonotypes, which also provided the single most frequent clonotype in two of eight donors.

Looking up the germline V gene (reference sequence) yields CDR1 MNHEY and CDR2 SMNVEV. The CDR3 contains 13 residues, cysteine and phenylalanine counted. Only CDR3 DNA is held: 39 bases, read in frame from base 1. Clipping removes 5 bases from V and 8 bases from J, with 6 as the unmatched junction base count. This receptor was obtained from a human donor in good health (CMV status not recorded). Some clones in this sample may be carry-over from other donors' samples. This chain is built from TRBV27 and TRBJ1-2; TRBD1 lines up with 9 middle nucleotides. Sequencing used PBMCs. The CDR3 protein is CASSPPDRGGYTF. The sequenced DNA is TGTGCCAGCAGTCCCCCCGACAGGGGGGGCTACACCTTC.